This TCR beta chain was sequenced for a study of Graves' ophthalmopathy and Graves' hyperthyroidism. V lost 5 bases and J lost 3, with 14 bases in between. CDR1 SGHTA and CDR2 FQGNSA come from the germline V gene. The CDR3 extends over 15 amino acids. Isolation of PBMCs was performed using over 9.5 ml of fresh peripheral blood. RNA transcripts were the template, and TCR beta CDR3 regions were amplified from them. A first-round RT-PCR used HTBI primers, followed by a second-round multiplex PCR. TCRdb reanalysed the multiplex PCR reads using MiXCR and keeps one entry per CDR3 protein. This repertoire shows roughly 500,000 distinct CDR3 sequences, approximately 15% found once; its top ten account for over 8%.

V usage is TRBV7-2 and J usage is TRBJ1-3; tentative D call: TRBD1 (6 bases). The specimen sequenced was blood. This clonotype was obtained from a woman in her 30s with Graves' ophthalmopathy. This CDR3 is CASSPRRTVGNTIYF. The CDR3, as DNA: TGTGCCAGCAGCCCGAGGCGGACAGTTGGAAACACCATATATTTT.